This T cell receptor (beta chain) came from a study of T cells in Graves' hyperthyroidism and ophthalmopathy (dated by TCRdb to between 2017 and 2020). With regard to the full study: Peripheral blood samples were taken at the time of initial diagnosis, prior to any treatment. To identify TCR V-J signatures that set the groups apart, the researchers used a discovery cohort of 100 patients, made up of under 45 with Graves' ophthalmopathy and 55 to 65 with stable Graves' hyperthyroidism. An independent validation cohort of under 20 hyperthyroidism patients and roughly 16 patients who later progressed to ophthalmopathy tested prospective prediction of ophthalmopathy. The 100 or so discovery patients were randomly divided into training and test sets at a 7:3 ratio. Thyroid tissue and blood T-cell repertoires from roughly six Graves' hyperthyroidism patients were also compared in the study. Once sampling was done, hyperthyroidism patients were given methimazole at a starting dose of 30 mg daily, whereas ophthalmopathy patients were given high-dose intravenous methylprednisolone. The paper reports TCR Vbeta CDR3 sequencing of over 130 peripheral blood samples: approximately 41 ophthalmopathy, fewer than 80 hyperthyroidism and about 17 progressor patients.

What the authors observed across the whole study: Most expanded thyroid clonotypes (frequency above 0.001) were also detected in blood, a finding suggesting that blood repertoires may reflect thyroid immune responses. Sample size was not statistically predetermined, and blinding of investigators to group allocation was not performed. In cross-validation, a model built on a 13 V-J signature told ophthalmopathy apart from stable hyperthyroidism with over 85% sensitivity and around 84% specificity, and in testing the same model reached 80%/75%. In validation, the model predicted progression to ophthalmopathy a median of roughly six months before onset, with 70% to 71% sensitivity and roughly 72% specificity.

CDR1 DFQATT and CDR2 SNEGSKA were looked up in the germline V gene (reference sequence). The CDR3 starts with the cysteine, ends with the phenylalanine, and has 15 residues. Solely the CDR3 DNA is kept, with 45 bases framed from the first base. V lost 3 bases and J lost 0 bases; the stretch between them is 14 bases long. TCR beta CDR3 regions were amplified from RNA transcripts. A first-round RT-PCR of the TCR CDR3 used the HTBI primer set with the Qiagen OneStep RT-PCR kit. Libraries were constructed in a second round of multiplex PCR, after which size selection and purification were performed. Libraries were sequenced paired-end with 100 bp reads on an Illumina HiSeq2000. In the original analysis: Raw data were processed with SOAPnuke, discarding reads with adapters, uncalled bases, mean Phred below 15, or no exact constant-primer or identifier match. High-quality paired reads were merged with COPE v1.2.5, and unique nucleotide sequences were defined as clonotypes. Clonotypes were aligned to IMGT TRBV, TRBD and TRBJ reference segments using MiTCR v1.1. Only V-J combinations with frequency above 0.0001, covering about 99% of repertoires, were analysed. A TCS score was defined as the ratio of F50 (clonal expansion) to E x V (chaos), with BLOSUM62-based TCRdist applied between CDR3 peptides within each V-J. Welch's t-statistics and random forest reduced fewer than 600 V-J features to about 12, which were used in a naive Bayes classifier (R e1071). TCRdb trimmed public reads at Q25 via fastp, called clones via MiXCR and kept in-frame beta chains. Identical CDR3 protein sequences are pooled into one entry, listed with their most common genes and DNA. These V and J calls derive from TCRdb rather than the authors' analysis. For this sample the table gives about 400,000 distinct CDR3 sequences, of which around 13% were detected only once. Of the sample, 9.2% is held by the ten largest clones.

Stable Graves' hyperthyroidism was defined as no progression to ophthalmopathy during 18 months of follow-up. Hyperthyroidism patients were aged 18 to 65 years and newly diagnosed, with disease duration of less than 2 months. Patients with uncontrolled infections, other autoimmune diseases, pregnancy or lactation were excluded. Clinical symptoms, serum thyroxine and TRAb, thyroid ultrasound, and orbital computed tomography formed the basis for the diagnoses. PBMCs were isolated from more than 9 ml of fresh peripheral blood by Ficoll-Paque density gradient centrifugation. Total RNA was extracted with Trizol reagent, and quality was checked on an Agilent 2100 Bioanalyzer. This clonotype was recorded many times. No antigen is known for it. Within one base of it there is no much larger clone, and no base qualities were kept.

The receptor chain draws on TRBV20-1 and TRBJ1-1; the D gene is not confidently resolved. The receptor was isolated from a woman aged 18 to 35 with Graves' hyperthyroidism. Sequencing was done on a sample of blood. The CDR3 protein is CSARPAGLMNTEAFF. Here is the DNA: TGCAGTGCTAGGCCCGCCGGCCTAATGAACACTGAAGCTTTCTTT.